This TCR beta chain was sequenced during a study of cytomegalovirus exposure and HLA in healthy donors (dated by TCRdb to the late 2010s). With regard to the full study: The roughly 700 repertoires of the first cohort and the roughly 120 validation repertoires were produced on the same platform, according to a later analysis. The study was designed to test whether signatures of past pathogen exposure could be identified by cataloging public T cell receptors. In addition to the first cohort of 666 subjects, a separate validation cohort of 120 different subjects was used. The study combined high-throughput TCR immunosequencing, statistical association of individual TCRs with disease status, and machine learning to predict cytomegalovirus infection status. The full study reports these points: According to the authors, the approach could potentially be generalized to other disease states and immunological phenotypes. The validation cohort had no HLA typing available for a later analysis, so co-occurrence within that cohort was assessed over all 130 or so repertoires. In the study, some 160 TCR beta chains were listed as associated with cytomegalovirus. In a later analysis, TCRs clustered in the first cohort were found to also tend to co-occur in the roughly 120 validation repertoires, with around 94% of cluster scores above 0. The classifier was reported to diagnose cytomegalovirus status with high specificity and sensitivity in both the original cohort and the validation cohort. In vitro tests confirmed that a few of the cytomegalovirus-associated TCR beta chains recognize cytomegalovirus antigens. Most TCR sequences were seen in very few donors, while some public TCRs were found in many individuals.

The library was prepared using the immunoSEQ multiplex PCR assay. The paper's data handling went like this. A statistical classification framework was built to diagnose cytomegalovirus status from the catalog of TCR beta chain sequences. TCRdb limited this immuneACCESS table to in-frame rearrangements with V and J called. A share of clones is missing; checked studies link under half to unresolved V genes, and the rest is unexplained. That table is the source of V, J and clone size, and D and trimming were worked out from the DNA. The sample records around 56,000 clones, about 88% of which are singletons. The top ten hold over 12% of the sample. From cysteine to phenylalanine, the CDR3 is 12 amino acids long. Only CDR3 DNA remains: 36 bases, in frame from the first base. V has 6 bases trimmed and J has 10 bases trimmed; junction bases matching no gene number 3. CDR1 and CDR2 are drawn from the germline V gene: SQVTM, ANQGSEA.

About this clone: Its antigen is still unknown. The record has no base qualities; no much larger clone is one base away.

The donors were included in the validation cohort of over a hundred subjects, a group kept apart from the roughly 670-subject first cohort. Sequenced input: PBMCs. The receptor was derived from a woman between 18 and 29 years old in good health and CMV-seronegative. The V and J segments used are TRBV29-1 and TRBJ2-1; the junction holds 13 bases that match TRBD2. CDR3 sequence: CSVGLAGEEQFF. The bases read TGCAGCGTAGGACTAGCGGGAGAGGAGCAGTTCTTC.